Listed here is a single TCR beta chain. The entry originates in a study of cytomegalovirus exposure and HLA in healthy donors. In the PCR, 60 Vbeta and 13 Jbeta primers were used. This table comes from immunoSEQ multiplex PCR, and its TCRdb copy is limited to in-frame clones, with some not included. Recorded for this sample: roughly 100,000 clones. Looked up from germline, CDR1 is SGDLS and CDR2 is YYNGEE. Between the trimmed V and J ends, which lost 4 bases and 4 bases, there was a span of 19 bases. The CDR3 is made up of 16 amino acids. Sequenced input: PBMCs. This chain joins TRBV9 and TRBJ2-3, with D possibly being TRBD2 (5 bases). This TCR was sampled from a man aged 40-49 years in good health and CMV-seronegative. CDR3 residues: CASSPFRIGVADTQYF. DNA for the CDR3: TGTGCCAGCAGCCCATTCCGCATCGGGGTGGCAGATACGCAGTATTTT. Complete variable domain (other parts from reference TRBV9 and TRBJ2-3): DSGVTQTPKHLITATGQRVTLRCSPRSGDLSVYWYQQSLDQGLQFLIQYYNGEERAKGNILERFSAQQFPDLHSELNLSSLELGDSALYFCASSPFRIGVADTQYFGPGTRLTVL.